The present entry profiles one T cell receptor beta chain with its context. Its antigen is currently unknown. These data are taken from a study of T cells expressing NK-cell markers. The germline V gene encodes CDR1 SNHLY and CDR2 FYNNEI. This CDR3 is 18 amino acids long. No DNA is given; TCRdb re-called the 5' RACE reads and lists each CDR3 protein once. In total, the table holds about 390,000 distinct CDR3 sequences. Study results and limitations: Each of a handful of donors carried dominant NKG2C+ clonotypes accounting for about 1.0-7.0% of CD8+ T cells. Expanded NKG2C+ T cell clones had unclear HCMV specificity.

The material sequenced was blood T cells: a sorted CD56 or NKG2C T cell subset, CD4+ or CD8+ T cells, or bulk PBMC T cells (not recorded which). This clonotype originated in a woman between 45 and 60 years old in good health. The chain recombines TRBV2 with TRBJ1-4; TCRdb's D call of TRBD1 is untestable without DNA. CDR3: CASTRTGGGVATNEKLFF.